Sequencing of this T cell receptor beta chain was carried out in a study of CD4 and CD8 cells across lung adenocarcinoma regions. TCRdb reprocessed the PCR reads with MiXCR, giving one entry per CDR3 protein. The table has about 19,000 distinct CDR3 sequences, roughly half seen once. The patients had localized lung adenocarcinoma, a non-small cell subtype. CDR3 length: 15 amino acids. V was pared by 5 bases and J by 11 bases, with 24 bases between. The germline V gene encodes CDR1 SGHAT and CDR2 FQNNGV. This clonotype originated in a female donor with lung adenocarcinoma. The CD4 and CD8 labels of this study may be unreliable. The sequencing input was CD8+ T cells from the center of a lung tumor. V gene TRBV11-2 combines with J gene TRBJ2-5; D might be TRBD2 (6 bases). The CDR3 DNA reads as TGTGCCAGCAGCGACCCGGGACTCGGGTACAATGAGCAGTACTTC. Its protein is CASSDPGLGYNEQYF.